This T cell receptor (beta chain) appears in the sequencing data of a study of blood T cells in healthy people across ages. Each individual donor underwent a draw of ten milliliters of peripheral blood. Worth noting for this clonotype: The limits of the CDR3 on the DNA are not certain, so only TCRdb's listed CDR3 is given.

Then a second PCR, running roughly 7 to 12 cycles, was carried out with a sample-barcoded 5' primer and a J-beta primer mix. TCRdb re-called the 5' RACE reads with MiXCR, one entry per CDR3 protein. In the table there are around 1.5 million distinct CDR3 sequences, around 35% of which are singletons. Germline V gene lookup returns CDR1 LGHNA and CDR2 YNFKEQ. The CDR3 spans 17 amino acids, including both terminal residues. The genes are TRBV4-2 and TRBJ2-2; TRBD2, the table's D call, lacks a check against the DNA. The TCR originated in a young woman in good health. The sequencing sample was made of blood. The CDR3 here is CASSQVLRRGDTGELFF.